This passage covers 24 T cell receptor beta chains from one sample sequenced in a study of post-analysis software for immune sequencing data. Regarding the study as a whole: Five TRBV segments, including TRBV5-6, TRBV5-1 and TRBV20-1, were more frequent in patients than controls.

Antigen specificity for these receptors is unknown. Prepared TCR beta cDNA libraries contained unique molecular identifiers. From the PCR reads, TCRdb called clonotypes with MiXCR, one entry per CDR3 protein. The sample yields 500,000 to 600,000 distinct CDR3 sequences, about 40% seen once. The sequencing input was blood. All receptors derive from a girl aged 10-17 years with multiple sclerosis.

The chain couples TRBV29-1 to TRBJ1-1; D is unclear. CDR1 and CDR2 (germline): SQVTM, ANQGSEA. V lost 4 bases and J lost 6, with 3 bases in between. The CDR3 length is 9 residues. The CDR3 DNA reads as TGCAGCGTTGGCCCTGAAGCTTTCTTT. Translation gives CSVGPEAFF. Full variable domain (missing parts from reference TRBV29-1 and TRBJ1-1): SAVISQKPSRDICQRGTSLTIQCQVDSQVTMMFWYRQQPGQSLTLIATANQGSEATYESGFVIDKFPISRPNLTFSTLTVSNMSPEDSSIYLCSVGPEAFFGQGTRLTVV.

The chain recombines TRBV5-5 with TRBJ2-7, with 10 bases fitting TRBD2. Germline V gene sequence: CDR1 SGHKS, CDR2 YYEKEE (reference sequence). CDR3 length: 14 residues. Unmatched junction bases numbered 6, after V lost 4 bases and J lost 5 bases. The CDR3 DNA reads TGTGCCAGCAGCCTTTCACTAGCGGGGAACGAGCAGTACTTC. Protein sequence: CASSLSLAGNEQYF.

This clonotype showed up just a few times. The V call is TRBV27, the J call TRBJ1-1; D remains unclear. Germline lookup yields CDR1 MNHEY and CDR2 SMNVEV (reference sequence). CDR3 length equals 12 residues. Trimming removed 3 bases from V and 5 bases from J, with 7 bases in between. CDR3 coding DNA: TGTGCCAGCAGTTTTTTTGGGACTGAAGCTTTCTTT. Translated, it gives CASSFFGTEAFF.

CDR3 bases: TGTGCCAGCAGCTTAGAAACCGAGTCACCCCTCCACTTT. Translating it yields CASSLETESPLHF. The chain has TRBV7-8 and TRBJ1-6; D not certain. This CDR3 comprises 13 residues. Germline lookup yields CDR1 SGHVS and CDR2 FQNEAQ. V lost 1 base to trimming and J lost 10 bases, with 8 bases between them. Full variable domain (outside the CDR3, taken from reference TRBV7-8 and TRBJ1-6): GAGVSQSPRYKVAKRGQDVALRCDPISGHVSLFWYQQALGQGPEFLTYFQNEAQLDKSGLPSDRFFAERPEGSVSTLKIQRTQQEDSAVYLCASSLETESPLHFGNGTRLTVT.

This clonotype showed up just a few times. This chain joins TRBV12-3 or TRBV12-4 and TRBJ2-5; D assignment may be TRBD1 or TRBD2 (6 bases each). The J call may be wrong; the DNA end is better matched by TRBJ2-7. This CDR3 is built from 13 residues. CDR3 protein: CASSLYGGSEQYF. CDR3 bases: TGTGCCAGCAGTTTATACGGGGGCTCCGAGCAGTACTTC.

This chain uses TRBV7-9 with TRBJ1-2; TRBD1 might be the D (5 bases). This CDR3 contains 13 residues. The ends were cut back, 9 bases at V and 7 bases at J, with 18 bases in the middle. Germline CDR1 and CDR2: SEHNR and FQNEAQ (reference sequence). The CDR3 bases are TGTGCCAGTCGGGCGGACAAAGCGGGTGGCTACACCTTC. Translating gives CASRADKAGGYTF.

This clonotype has just a few counts. The chain links TRBV9 to TRBJ1-5; 8 bases match TRBD1. The V segment lost 2 bases and the J segment 5 bases; nucleotides outside the gene matches: 3. The CDR3 is 14 residues long. Looked up from germline, CDR1 is SGDLS and CDR2 is YYNGEE. CDR3 coding DNA: TGTGCCAGCAGCGTGGGACAGGCCGATCAGCCCCAGCATTTT. As protein: CASSVGQADQPQHF.

The rearrangement links TRBV10-3 to TRBJ2-5, with 8 nucleotides matching TRBD1. The J call may not be correct, given that the DNA end is closer to TRBJ2-7. The CDR3 has 16 amino acids. CDR1 is ENHRY, CDR2 SYGVKD, per germline. The CDR3 DNA reads TGTGCCATCAGCCCCGGGCAGGGGGCCGCTGAGGGCGAGCAGTACTTC. It yields the protein CAISPGQGAAEGEQYF.

The gene calls are TRBV20-1 and TRBJ2-1, with 9 bases aligning to TRBD1. The CDR3 totals 15 residues. Per germline, CDR1 DFQATT and CDR2 SNEGSKA (reference sequence). The CDR3 bases are TGCAGCGGAAGGACAGGGGACAGCTCCTACGATAAGCAGTTCTTC. This sequence encodes CSGRTGDSSYDKQFF.

The chain has TRBV7-9 and TRBJ2-6; D is undetermined. In germline, CDR1 is SEHNR, CDR2 FQNEAQ (reference sequence). The ends were cut back, 0 bases at V and 0 bases at J, with 18 bases in the middle. The CDR3 extends over 20 amino acids. CDR3 sequence reads: CASSLAREEGSPSGANVLTF. The CDR3 DNA follows: TGTGCCAGCAGCTTAGCTAGGGAAGAAGGCAGCCCCTCTGGGGCCAACGTCCTGACTTTC. The full variable domain, completed using reference TRBV7-9 and TRBJ2-6, is DTGVSQNPRHKITKRGQNVTFRCDPISEHNRLYWYRQTLGQGPEFLTYFQNEAQLEKSRLLSDRFSAERPKGSFSTLEIQRTEQGDSAMYLCASSLAREEGSPSGANVLTFGAGSRLTVL.

V and J are TRBV12-3 or TRBV12-4 and TRBJ2-5, with D tentatively TRBD2 (5 bases). The ends were cut back, 2 bases at V and 0 bases at J, with 13 bases in the middle. The CDR3 is made up of 16 amino acids. The CDR3 sequence: CASSLRATRDQETQYF. Here the CDR3 DNA reads TGTGCCAGCAGTTTAAGGGCGACGCGGGACCAAGAGACCCAGTACTTC.

The chain carries TRBV20-1 and TRBJ1-2, with TRBD1 identical over 9 bases. Looked up from germline, CDR1 is DFQATT and CDR2 is SNEGSKA (reference sequence). The CDR3 is 15 amino acids. The V and J ends lost 1 base and 8 bases, in that order; junction bases with no gene match: 11. CDR3: CSARAKDRGEGGYTF. The CDR3 nucleotides are TGCAGTGCTAGAGCCAAGGACAGGGGAGAGGGAGGCTACACCTTC.

Turning to this clonotype: One end of the junction varies from germline; a read error may be responsible. The V and J genes are TRBV6-5 and TRBJ2-7, with D possibly being TRBD1 or TRBD2 (5 bases each). CDR3 size: 13 residues. Germline assignment: CDR1 MNHEY and CDR2 SVGAGI. The CDR3 bases are TGTGCTAGCAGTTACTCGAGGGGTCTGGAGCAGTACTTC. Translated, it gives CASSYSRGLEQYF.

The chain recombines TRBV10-3 with TRBJ2-3; 10 bases agree with TRBD2. Germline V lookup: CDR1 ENHRY, CDR2 SYGVKD. CDR3 length: 16 amino acids. With 6 bases clipped from V and 2 bases from J, the junction kept 8 bases outside the gene matches. The CDR3 nucleotides are TGTGCCATCAGCCCCGGGACTAGCGCGCCCACAGATACGCAGTATTTT. Translating gives CAISPGTSAPTDTQYF.

The rearrangement links TRBV29-1 to TRBJ1-1; 9 positions match TRBD1. Trimming cost V 7 bases and J 11 bases; bases outside gene matches: 8. CDR3 size: 11 residues. Germline assignment: CDR1 SQVTM and CDR2 ANQGSEA. The CDR3 nucleotides read TGCAGCGGTAACAGGGGGCTCGGGGCTTTCTTT. Amino acids: CSGNRGLGAFF.

This clonotype was detected only a few times. V usage is TRBV7-9 and J usage is TRBJ2-1; 8 nucleotides agree with TRBD1. Germline values: CDR1 SEHNR, CDR2 FQNEAQ (reference sequence). The CDR3 length is 15 residues. V gave up 1 base and J gave up 2 bases; unmatched junction bases: 1. The CDR3 DNA follows: TGTGCCAGCAGCTTAGACAGGGGGACCTACAATGAGCAGTTCTTC. It codes for CASSLDRGTYNEQFF.

This clonotype has only a few counts. The chain is built from TRBV27 and TRBJ2-3; 8 positions match TRBD2. CDR1 and CDR2 (germline): MNHEY, SMNVEV (reference sequence). V was clipped by 2 bases and J by 5 bases; unmatched bases: 6. The CDR3 length is 15 residues. As DNA, the CDR3 is TGTGCCAGCAGTTTAGCCACTAGCGGCGGAGATACGCAGTATTTT. Translating it yields CASSLATSGGDTQYF.

The CDR3 DNA reads as TGTGCCAGCAGCCACCCTAGCGGGGGCACAGATACGCAGTATTTT. This gives the protein CASSHPSGGTDTQYF. The chain carries TRBV3-1 and TRBJ2-3, with 9 bases that match TRBD2. This CDR3 is 15 amino acids long. Trimming removed 3 bases from V and 1 base from J; junction bases left unmatched: 2. CDR1 and CDR2 from the germline V gene are LGHDT and YNNKEL (reference sequence).

This clonotype was seen only a few times. J is TRBJ2-7 and V is TRBV6-1; 7 bases match TRBD2. V shed 4 bases, J shed 2 bases, and the junction held 5 bases outside the gene matches. The CDR3 has 14 amino acids. Germline V gene data show CDR1 as MNHNS and CDR2 as SASEGT. The CDR3 loop is CASSATAGPYEQYF. The CDR3 DNA reads as TGTGCCAGCAGTGCTACAGCGGGGCCCTACGAGCAGTACTTC.

In this sample, this clonotype turned up a few times. The chain combines TRBV7-2 with TRBJ2-1; 8 nucleotides agree with TRBD2. CDR1 SGHTA and CDR2 FQGNSA come from the germline V gene. V lost 5 bases and J lost 5; bases outside the gene matches: 8. This CDR3 contains 15 residues. The CDR3 DNA reads TGTGCCAGCAGCCCCGCGGGGGGCGTCCACAATGAGCAGTTCTTC. Protein product: CASSPAGGVHNEQFF.

This clonotype was seen a few times. J is TRBJ2-5 and V is TRBV29-1; TRBD2 matches 12 bases. The J call may be wrong; the DNA end is better matched by TRBJ2-1. The CDR3 has 15 amino acids. From germline, CDR1 is SQVTM and CDR2 ANQGSEA. The CDR3 sequence is CSVGTSGASSETQFF. Here the CDR3 DNA reads TGCAGCGTTGGGACTAGCGGGGCATCGTCAGAGACCCAGTTCTTC.

This clonotype appeared many times. The chain has TRBV20-1 and TRBJ2-5, with 12 bases aligning to TRBD1. Germline assignment: CDR1 DFQATT and CDR2 SNEGSKA (reference sequence). The CDR3 sequence is 13 residues long. J was trimmed by 5 bases and V by 6 bases; bases with no gene match: 4. The chain's CDR3 is CSAGQGARETQYF. DNA of the CDR3: TGCAGTGCGGGACAGGGGGCTCGGGAGACCCAGTACTTC.

The rearrangement uses TRBV29-1 and TRBJ2-4; possible D gene TRBD1, 6 bases. There are 12 residues in the CDR3. Germline V gene data show CDR1 as SQVTM and CDR2 as ANQGSEA. The germline V and J ends were trimmed by 6 bases and 9 bases, with 15 bases remaining between them. In DNA form, the CDR3 reads TGCAGCGTCCCAACAGGGTTCGGCATTCAGTACTTC. Protein sequence: CSVPTGFGIQYF.

This clonotype showed up many times. V and J are TRBV29-1 and TRBJ2-7; the D is unclear. The germline gives CDR1 SQVTM, CDR2 ANQGSEA. V was cut by 0 bases and J by 4 bases, with 7 bases left in between. This CDR3 is built from 12 residues. The CDR3 nucleotides are TGCAGCGTTGAAGAAAACGGGTACGAGCAGTACTTC. This sequence encodes CSVEENGYEQYF.